This T cell receptor beta chain comes out of a study of T cell responses to AZD1222 COVID-19 vaccine. The V gene's germline CDR1 is SGHTA and CDR2 FQGNSA. The V and J ends lost 1 base and 6 bases, in that order; junction bases with no gene match: 6. The CDR3 loop spans 15 amino acids. The data were produced by immunoSEQ multiplex PCR, yet TCRdb's version contains in-frame clones alone and is incomplete. This table holds 90,000 to 95,000 clones, approximately 84% found once. The receptor was derived from an adult in good health. The V gene is TRBV7-2, the J gene TRBJ1-5, with TRBD1 identical over 7 bases. The sample in question was peripheral blood, obtained on day 0 of AZD1222 vaccination. The DNA for the CDR3 is TGTGCCAGCAGCTTAGACAGGGGCGAAACTCAGCCCCAGCATTTT. This codes for CASSLDRGETQPQHF.